The TCR beta chain under discussion was sequenced for a study of long-term antiretroviral therapy in people with HIV. Study-wide points: Against controls, HIV repertoires showed narrower ranges of CDR3 length.

Of note for this clone: Its target is unknown.

A v3.0 immunoSEQ assay was performed at survey level. The method was immunoSEQ multiplex PCR; TCRdb's version includes in-frame clones alone and lacks a portion of them. Of about 16,000 clones in the sample, just under 80% were seen once. The input for sequencing was unsorted PBMCs, taken about 3.3 years after starting antiretroviral therapy. The TCR originated in a woman aged 40-49 years with HIV.

The CDR3 DNA sequence: TGTGCCAGCAGCCCCCCTTTAAGGGCGGGGGGGAACGAGCAGTACTTC. Amino acid sequence: CASSPPLRAGGNEQYF. The J gene is TRBJ2-7, the V gene TRBV7-2; 9 positions agree with TRBD2. V was pared by 5 bases and J by 5 bases, with 13 bases of the junction left unmatched. Germline CDR1 is SGHTA and CDR2 is FQGNSA. This CDR3 spans 16 amino acids. Complete variable domain (other parts from reference TRBV7-2 and TRBJ2-7): GAGVSQSPSNKVTEKGKDVELRCDPISGHTALYWYRQSLGQGLEFLIYFQGNSAPDKSGLPSDRFSAERTGGSVSTLTIQRTQQEDSAVYLCASSPPLRAGGNEQYFGPGTRLTVT.